The next 32 T cell receptor beta chains were all read from a single sample in a study of T-cell reconstitution after alpha-beta-depleted transplantation in children. The library targeted TCRbeta and was prepared with unique molecular identifiers. In TCRdb, the PCR reads were re-called with MiXCR into one record per CDR3 protein. Here the sample spans roughly 250,000 distinct CDR3 sequences, less than 9% being singletons. This specimen was PBMCs, mostly from graft donor cells, taken 180 days after TCRalphabeta/CD19-depleted stem cell transplant. These receptors were obtained from a male patient under 18 who had a stem cell transplant for acute lymphoblastic leukemia, so the T cells may come from the graft donor.

This clonotype was seen ten or more times. J is TRBJ1-1 and V is TRBV7-3, with D hard to call. Germline CDR1 reads SGHTA; CDR2 reads FQGTGA. This CDR3 spans 16 amino acids. V dropped 4 bases and J dropped 1 base, with 16 bases sitting between them. CDR3 sequence: CASSYGVGKGNTEAFF. The CDR3 DNA reads TGTGCCAGCAGCTACGGGGTGGGGAAGGGGAACACTGAAGCTTTCTTT.

The sample holds many counts of this clonotype. V is TRBV12-3 or TRBV12-4 and J is TRBJ2-7, with D perhaps being TRBD1 or TRBD2 (5 bases each). The CDR3 length is 13 residues. With 2 bases removed from V and 9 bases from J, the gap between germline ends came to 14 bases. The CDR3 region is CASSLSGRDGQYF. The CDR3 bases are TGTGCCAGCAGTTTATCGGGTCGGGACGGGCAGTACTTC.

There are many counts of this clonotype. V usage is TRBV12-3 or TRBV12-4 and J usage is TRBJ1-2, with TRBD1 matching over 9 bases. The trim removed 5 bases at V and 4 bases at J, leaving 11 bases unmatched. The CDR3 runs to 16 residues. The CDR3 is CASSPLRDRERYGYTF. CDR3 nucleotides: TGTGCCAGCAGTCCCCTCCGGGACAGGGAGCGCTATGGCTACACCTTC.

This clonotype was observed many times. The chain couples TRBV5-1 to TRBJ2-7; the D gene is possibly TRBD2 (6 bases). This CDR3 is built from 14 residues. V shed 0 bases and J shed 7 bases, with 14 bases lying between them. Germline V gene lookup returns CDR1 SGHRS and CDR2 YFSETQ. CDR3 sequence: CASSLAGLPGEQYF. The CDR3 DNA is TGCGCCAGCAGCTTGGCGGGACTCCCCGGGGAGCAGTACTTC.

This clonotype appeared many times. The rearrangement links TRBV11-2 to TRBJ2-1; D may correspond to TRBD1 or TRBD2 (6 bases each). Per the germline V gene, CDR1 is SGHAT and CDR2 is FQNNGV. The CDR3 is made up of 16 amino acids. V lost 7 bases and J lost 2, with 18 bases in between. The CDR3 region is CASTQTRGQTYNEQFF. The CDR3 DNA reads as TGTGCCAGCACCCAGACACGGGGGCAGACCTACAATGAGCAGTTCTTC.

This clonotype has a count of ten or more. The chain recombines TRBV7-9 with TRBJ2-3; 8 positions agree with TRBD1. CDR3 size: 15 residues. Per the germline V gene, CDR1 is SEHNR and CDR2 is FQNEAQ (reference sequence). Losses at the gene ends were 3 bases for V and 2 bases for J; bases not matched to a gene: 4. The CDR3 coding sequence is TGTGCCAGCAGCTTTTACCAGGGGGCCACAGATACGCAGTATTTT. It codes for CASSFYQGATDTQYF. The whole variable domain, remainder taken from reference TRBV7-9 and TRBJ2-3, is DTGVSQNPRHKITKRGQNVTFRCDPISEHNRLYWYRQTLGQGPEFLTYFQNEAQLEKSRLLSDRFSAERPKGSFSTLEIQRTEQGDSAMYLCASSFYQGATDTQYFGPGTRLTVL.

This clonotype was seen at least ten times. V and J are TRBV5-1 and TRBJ1-6; the D is unclear. This CDR3 region has 12 residues. Germline CDR1 is SGHRS and CDR2 is YFSETQ. Trimming cost V 2 bases and J 9 bases, with 6 bases left between them. The CDR3 DNA reads as TGCGCCAGCAGCTTAACTGGTTCACCCCTCCACTTT. Translating gives CASSLTGSPLHF.

This clonotype was counted at least ten times. The gene calls are TRBV29-1 and TRBJ2-3; no firm D call. V was cut by 0 bases and J by 4 bases, with 11 bases left in between. There are 14 residues in the CDR3. Germline CDR1 and CDR2: SQVTM and ANQGSEA. The CDR3 bases are TGCAGCGTTGAAGATCTTTGGCCCGCAGATACGCAGTATTTT. Protein sequence: CSVEDLWPADTQYF.

This clonotype occurred a few times. The chain joins TRBV12-3 or TRBV12-4 to TRBJ2-3, with 15 nucleotides matching TRBD2. The length of the CDR3 is 19 residues. The V and J ends lost 4 bases and 0 bases, in that order; junction bases with no gene match: 8. CDR3 protein: CASSSGLAGGARSTDTQYF. The DNA for the CDR3 is TGTGCCAGCAGTTCGGGACTAGCGGGAGGCGCCCGTAGCACAGATACGCAGTATTTT.

This clonotype was counted only a few times. The chain combines TRBV18 with TRBJ2-3, with 9 bases fitting TRBD1. V trimming: 3 bases; J trimming: 1 base; junction bases outside the gene matches: 17. The CDR3 spans 20 residues. Germline CDR1 reads KGHSH; CDR2 reads LQKENI. For the CDR3, the DNA is TGTGCCAGCTCACCTTCCGGACCGGGACAGGGTCCAGGGGGCACAGATACGCAGTATTTT. Its translation: CASSPSGPGQGPGGTDTQYF.

This clonotype was observed many times. Here the CDR3 reads CAISPTGTTNTGELFF. Here the CDR3 DNA reads TGTGCCATCAGTCCAACCGGGACAACGAACACCGGGGAGCTGTTTTTT. The rearrangement joins TRBV10-3 to TRBJ2-2; maybe TRBD1 (6 bases). V lost 5 bases, J lost 0 bases, and 13 bases lay in between. The CDR3 consists of 16 residues. The germline CDR1 and CDR2 sequences are ENHRY and SYGVKD.

In this sample, this clonotype turned up many times. The V gene is TRBV4-2, the J gene TRBJ2-2; 10 positions match TRBD2. V shed 2 bases and J 4 bases; nucleotides not matched to a gene: 4. The CDR3 contains 16 residues. In germline, CDR1 is LGHNA, CDR2 YNFKEQ. In nucleotides, the CDR3 is TGTGCCAGCAGCCAACCTCTAGCGGGAGTCACCGGGGAGCTGTTTTTT. Protein sequence: CASSQPLAGVTGELFF.

This clonotype was detected ten times or more. The V and J genes are TRBV5-6 and TRBJ2-2; 9 positions agree with TRBD1. Losses at the gene ends were 0 bases for V and 4 bases for J; bases not matched to a gene: 1. CDR1 and CDR2 from the germline V gene are SGHDT and YYEEEE. The CDR3 runs 15 residues. The CDR3 region is CASSLVQGATGELFF. The CDR3 DNA follows: TGTGCCAGCAGCTTGGTACAGGGGGCCACCGGGGAGCTGTTTTTT.

The table lists this clonotype with many counts. CDR3: CASRPGPVNTEAFF. The CDR3 DNA follows: TGTGCCAGCAGGCCGGGACCGGTGAACACTGAAGCTTTCTTT. The chain uses TRBV12-3 or TRBV12-4 and TRBJ1-1, with a possible D match to TRBD1 (5 bases). The germline V and J ends were trimmed by 6 bases and 0 bases, with 11 bases remaining between them. This CDR3 spans 14 amino acids.

This clonotype occurred many times. CDR3 coding DNA: TGTGCCACCGGACCCTGGGGCAATGAGCAGTTCTTC. The encoded protein is CATGPWGNEQFF. The chain links TRBV27 to TRBJ2-1, with D unresolved. The CDR3 is made up of 12 amino acids. Germline assignment: CDR1 MNHEY and CDR2 SMNVEV (reference sequence). Trimming took 10 bases from V and 6 from J, leaving 13 bases between them.

This chain links TRBV5-1 with TRBJ2-7; perhaps TRBD1 as D (5 bases). The germline gives CDR1 SGHRS, CDR2 YFSETQ. This CDR3 has 14 residues. V was shortened by 4 bases and J by 5 bases, with 16 bases between the two germline ends. The CDR3 DNA reads TGCGCCAGCAGCCGCCTGGGGCAGGGCCACGAGCAGTACTTC. Protein sequence: CASSRLGQGHEQYF.

This clonotype has ten or more counts. J is TRBJ1-1 and V is TRBV7-3; 8 bases are a match to TRBD1. With V trimmed by 2 bases and J by 8 bases, 7 bases remained unmatched. The length of the CDR3 is 14 residues. Germline-derived CDR1 and CDR2 are SGHTA and FQGTGA. CDR3 in DNA: TGTGCCAGCAGCTTAGGGACAGGAGAACTGGAAGCTTTCTTT. The encoded protein is CASSLGTGELEAFF.

The table lists this clonotype with many counts. The chain couples TRBV20-1 to TRBJ1-1, with D possibly TRBD1 on 5 matching bases. The germline CDR1 and CDR2 sequences are DFQATT and SNEGSKA (reference sequence). CDR3 length: 12 amino acids. V lost 7 bases to trimming and J lost 1 base, with 10 bases between them. CDR3 DNA sequence: TGCAGTGGTCAGGGTCCGAACACTGAAGCTTTCTTT. Amino acid sequence: CSGQGPNTEAFF.

This clonotype was counted at least ten times. CDR3 DNA sequence: TGTGCCACCAGTGATTTAAACGGTCAGCCCCAGCATTTT. It specifies CATSDLNGQPQHF. The genes are TRBV24-1 and TRBJ1-5; D is uncertain. Trimming removed 1 base from V and 6 bases from J, with 6 bases in between. CDR1 and CDR2 from the germline V gene are KGHDR and SFDVKD. This CDR3 is 13 amino acids long.

This clonotype was seen ten or more times. The chain carries TRBV18 and TRBJ2-3; 9 nucleotides agree with TRBD1. Germline V gene data show CDR1 as KGHSH and CDR2 as LQKENI. This CDR3 has 15 amino acids. The V gene end was trimmed by 3 bases and the J gene end by 1 base; junction bases not matched to a gene: 2. CDR3 in DNA: TGTGCCAGCTCACCTCGGACAGGGGGCACAGATACGCAGTATTTT. Its protein product is CASSPRTGGTDTQYF.

This clonotype has at least ten counts. Written as DNA, the CDR3 is TGTGCCAGCAGGGGCCCGGGACAACCTAACGAGCAGTACTTC. It encodes CASRGPGQPNEQYF. The genes are TRBV12-3 or TRBV12-4 and TRBJ2-7; possible D gene TRBD1, 6 bases. Trimming stripped 6 bases from V and 5 bases from J, with 17 bases between. The CDR3 loop spans 14 amino acids.

This clonotype has a count of ten or more. The CDR3 DNA is TGTGCCAGCAATGCCCAGCGGGGGCGGGGGGAGCAGTTCTTC. Its protein product is CASNAQRGRGEQFF. The chain combines TRBV12-3 or TRBV12-4 with TRBJ2-1, with 8 bases that match TRBD2. Trimming cost V 7 bases and J 10 bases; bases outside gene matches: 12. CDR3 length equals 14 residues.

This clonotype was detected ten times or more. V and J are TRBV11-2 and TRBJ2-1; 10 nucleotides line up with TRBD2. Germline V gene data show CDR1 as SGHAT and CDR2 as FQNNGV. The CDR3 totals 19 residues. Germline trimming cut 0 bases from V and 0 bases from J; bases unmatched to any gene: 8. CDR3 sequence reads: CASSLDGLAGVHSYNEQFF. As DNA, the CDR3 is TGTGCCAGCAGCTTAGACGGTCTAGCGGGAGTTCACTCCTACAATGAGCAGTTCTTC.

The chain's CDR3 is CASSLGGGAQKTQYF. CDR3 bases: TGTGCCAGCAGCTTAGGCGGGGGGGCCCAGAAGACCCAGTACTTC. The chain joins TRBV7-8 to TRBJ2-5, with 9 nucleotides matching TRBD2. The CDR3 length is 15 residues. The ends lost 1 base at V and 6 bases at J; junction bases unmatched: 6. Germline CDR1 reads SGHVS; CDR2 reads FQNEAQ.

Many counts were recorded for this clonotype. The rearrangement uses TRBV7-2 and TRBJ2-1, with 9 bases fitting TRBD2. The germline gives CDR1 SGHTA, CDR2 FQGNSA. Trimming at V came to 3 bases and at J to 4 bases, leaving 13 bases not matched to a gene. CDR3 length equals 18 residues. The CDR3 protein is CASSFGLAGRGLYNEQFF. Here the CDR3 DNA reads TGTGCCAGCAGCTTTGGGCTAGCGGGGAGAGGGCTTTACAATGAGCAGTTCTTC.

There are many counts of this clonotype. The chain recombines TRBV6-6 with TRBJ1-5; D possibly corresponds to TRBD1 (6 bases). This CDR3 contains 14 residues. The germline V gene encodes CDR1 MNHNY and CDR2 SVGAGI (reference sequence). With 7 bases removed from V and 6 bases from J, the gap between germline ends came to 16 bases. The CDR3: CASTHRGGGQPQHF. The CDR3 nucleotides read TGTGCCAGCACCCATAGGGGGGGCGGTCAGCCCCAGCATTTT.

This clonotype appeared many times. DNA of the CDR3: TGTGCCAGCACCCCACACGGACAGGTTCAGGAGACCCAGTACTTC. Translated, it gives CASTPHGQVQETQYF. V is TRBV28 and J is TRBJ2-5, with 7 positions matching TRBD1. CDR1 and CDR2 (germline): MDHEN, SYDVKM. CDR3 size: 15 residues. V trimming: 7 bases; J trimming: 5 bases; junction bases outside the gene matches: 13.

This clonotype has a count of ten or more. The V and J genes are TRBV4-2 and TRBJ2-1; 13 bases line up with TRBD2. The CDR3 sequence is 13 residues long. V lost 8 bases to trimming and J lost 5 bases; unmatched junction nucleotides: 0. The germline V gene encodes CDR1 LGHNA and CDR2 YNFKEQ. The chain's CDR3 is CASGTSGNNEQFF. CDR3 sequence (DNA): TGTGCCAGCGGGACTAGCGGGAACAATGAGCAGTTCTTC.

In this sample, this clonotype turned up many times. The CDR3 DNA reads as TGTGCCATCAGACCCGGGACAGGCCAAGAGACCCAGTACTTC. Its translation: CAIRPGTGQETQYF. V is TRBV10-3 and J is TRBJ2-5; 8 nucleotides align to TRBD1. Germline trimming cut 6 bases from V and 1 base from J; bases unmatched to any gene: 4. The CDR3 is 14 residues long. CDR1 and CDR2 from the germline V gene are ENHRY and SYGVKD.

This clonotype turned up a few times. The V call is TRBV6-5, the J call TRBJ1-1; tentative D call: TRBD1 (5 bases). In germline, CDR1 is MNHEY, CDR2 SVGAGI. The CDR3 runs 15 residues. V lost 4 bases to trimming and J lost 4 bases, with 16 bases between them. CDR3 protein: CASSSPADRSTEAFF. As DNA, the CDR3 is TGTGCCAGCAGTTCCCCAGCAGACAGAAGCACTGAAGCTTTCTTT.

In this sample, this clonotype turned up many times. The CDR3 loop reads CASSLVRGVGETQYF. The CDR3 nucleotides are TGTGCCAGCAGCTTAGTGAGGGGAGTCGGAGAGACCCAGTACTTC. The V gene is TRBV7-2, the J gene TRBJ2-5; D could derive from TRBD1 or TRBD2 (5 bases each). The CDR3 runs 15 residues. Germline CDR1 reads SGHTA; CDR2 reads FQGNSA. With 1 base removed from V and 4 bases from J, the gap between germline ends came to 13 bases.

Many counts were recorded for this clonotype. The CDR3 protein is CSVEPGQGRGDTQYF. DNA of the CDR3: TGCAGCGTTGAACCAGGACAGGGCCGAGGAGATACGCAGTATTTT. The rearrangement uses TRBV29-1 and TRBJ2-3; 8 nucleotides match TRBD1. The CDR3 loop spans 15 amino acids. V lost 2 bases, J lost 5 bases, and 9 bases stayed unmatched. Germline loops: CDR1 SQVTM, CDR2 ANQGSEA.